The entry below gives a single TCR beta chain sequence along with its context. Its antigen is unknown. The CDR3 is made up of 13 amino acids. Germline assignment: CDR1 SEHNR and CDR2 FQNEAQ (reference sequence). Trimming took 5 bases from V and 6 from J; bases not matched to a gene: 6. Sequenced by immunoSEQ multiplex PCR; TCRdb stores in-frame clones only, minus some. The sample lists around 80,000 clones, 90% to 95% seen once, with under 3% in the top ten. The sample comes from a study of OX40 agonist ivuxolimab in advanced cancers. Study-wide results and caveats: Doses of 0.1 to 3.0 mg/kg were accompanied by clonal expansion of CD4+ and CD8+ blood T cells by week 6.

The TCR originated in an adult with an advanced solid tumor such as melanoma, head and neck, liver or kidney cancer. The V and J genes are TRBV7-9 and TRBJ2-5; TRBD1 matches 7 bases. Sequencing used CD4+ or CD8+ T cells sorted from blood, obtained in a trial of the OX40 agonist ivuxolimab. CDR3 protein: CASSMTGRKTQYF. The CDR3, as DNA: TGTGCCAGCAGCATGACAGGGCGAAAGACCCAGTACTTC.